This T cell receptor beta chain is drawn from a study of T cells in Graves' hyperthyroidism and ophthalmopathy. Study findings and constraints: Among clonotypes expanded in thyroid above 0.001, most were also found in blood.

The CDR3 regions of TCR beta were amplified from RNA transcripts. Carried out on the TCR CDR3, a first-round RT-PCR used the HTBI primer set. From the multiplex PCR reads, TCRdb called clonotypes with MiXCR, one entry per CDR3 protein. This table has about 320,000 distinct CDR3 sequences, 15% to 20% appearing once. Graves' hyperthyroidism without ophthalmopathy progression within 18 months was termed stable. Researchers barred patients who had uncontrolled infection, other autoimmune disease, pregnancy or lactation. Each diagnosis was grounded in clinical symptoms, serum thyroxine and TRAb, thyroid ultrasound, and orbital computed tomography. This clonotype turned up a few times. Its antigen is unknown. The CDR3 spans 13 residues. Germline V gene sequence: CDR1 MNHGY, CDR2 SVAAGI. Germline trimming cut 2 bases from V and 6 bases from J; bases unmatched to any gene: 3.

The rearrangement links TRBV6-9 to TRBJ1-1; 7 nucleotides align to TRBD1. This receptor was obtained from a man aged 25 to 40 with Graves' hyperthyroidism. The sequencing sample was made of blood. CDR3 DNA: TGTGCCAGCAGTTATCCTGGACAGGCTGAAGCTTTCTTT. It yields the protein CASSYPGQAEAFF.